This T cell receptor beta chain comes out of a study of blood T cells in healthy people across ages (dated by TCRdb to about 2015). Regarding the complete study: In model experiments, roughly one uniquely barcoded TCR beta cDNA molecule per two T cells was captured by template switching. The study measured age-related changes in TCR beta repertoire diversity using deep sequencing normalized with unique cDNA molecular identifiers. Donors were grouped into four age groups: young (average approximately 15 years), middle-aged (roughly 37), aged (around 60) and long-lived (just over 80). Donors of different ages were randomly distributed across sequencing lanes to avoid experimental bias. The study analyzed two additional independent replicas of 1 million unique cDNA reads from the same blood draw for two donors, one aged 18 to 30 and one aged 80 or older. General conclusions and limits of the study: As age increased, observed TCR beta diversity per million T cells dropped in a roughly linear way, and a significant reduction was already evident by age about 40. Because donor CMV infection status was unknown, age-related changes in expanded clonotypes were potentially confounded. The long-lived group showed more naive CD4+ T cells, fewer expanded clones and increased TCR diversity than the aged group, suggesting age selection. Estimates of total diversity based on one million sequenced T cells were regarded as lower bounds and as underestimates. Bulk unsorted PBMC profiling prevented conclusive comparison of naive and antigen-experienced compartments. A strong correlation was found between observed TCR beta diversity and the percentage of naive T cells measured by flow cytometry.

Library generation was performed with 5' RACE. The run used an Illumina HiSeq 2500. The second PCR ran for about 6 to 12 cycles and used a J-beta primer mix along with a sample-barcoded 5' primer. Each TCR beta cDNA molecule received a unique molecular identifier from a template-switch 5' adaptor carrying 12 random nucleotides. At least 2.5 million CDR3-containing paired-end reads were obtained from each sample. All of the RNA was converted into first-strand cDNA using the Mint cDNA synthesis kit, with a TRBC-specific oligonucleotide serving as the primer. Following uracil-DNA glycosylase treatment, all cDNA underwent a first 18-cycle PCR with the universal primers M1SS and BC2_uni_R. Processing in the source paper ran as follows. Normalization of each sample was performed by random selection of 1 million high-quality reads, each carrying a distinct molecular identifier. Instead of being binned into consensus sequences, reads with shared molecular identifiers were discarded. MiTCR, with a Q25 quality threshold and the strictest error-elimination algorithm, was used for CDR3 identification, clonotype clustering and error correction. Lower-bound total TCR beta diversity was estimated with a nonparametric unseen species model using Euler transformation. TCRdb reprocessing: public reads trimmed at Q25 with fastp, clones called with MiXCR, in-frame beta chains kept. Here each entry gathers all rows of one CDR3 protein and keeps the most common genes and DNA. The V and J calls follow TCRdb's processing rather than the paper's. The sample table holds about 680,000 distinct CDR3 sequences, of which around 49% were seen once. The ten largest clones take up roughly 34% of the sample.

This clonotype was counted ten times or more. Its antigen target is currently unknown. Base qualities are missing; no much larger clone stands one base away. CDR1 and CDR2, looked up from the germline V gene, are SGHVS and FNYEAQ. The CDR3 goes from the cysteine to the phenylalanine over 12 residues. Only the CDR3 portion is preserved as DNA: 36 bases, with reading frame beginning at the first base. The germline ends are 15 bases apart after V is trimmed by 5 bases and J by 13 bases. The roughly 37 donors, aged about 6 to 100 years, were systemically healthy Caucasian individuals from Russia. Each donor gave approximately 9.4 milliliters of peripheral blood, drawn into EDTA-treated Vacutainer tubes. Ficoll-Paque density-gradient centrifugation was used to isolate PBMCs, with at least 6.5 million per sample. Total RNA was extracted from PBMCs with Trizol reagent, with at least 5 micrograms obtained per sample. Naive CD45RAhigh/CD27high T cell percentages were measured by flow cytometry on a PBMC aliquot from every donor.

The rearranged chain carries TRBV7-6 and TRBJ2-1; the best D guess is TRBD2, with 6 bases matching. This clonotype was sampled from a woman in her sixties or seventies in good health. Sequencing was carried out using blood. The bases read TGTGCCAGCAGCAAGGACTATAAAGCTCAGTTCTTC. It specifies CASSKDYKAQFF.